This T cell receptor beta chain was documented in a study of regulatory T cells in long-lasting Graves disease. Time point noted: newly diagnosed GD, antithyroid drugs for less than 3 months. From PBMCs, RNA was extracted and then used to make the TCR library. Both iRepertoire HTBI primers and Arm-PCR of CDR3 regions were used to build the TCR beta libraries. TCRdb passed the multiplex PCR reads through MiXCR, listing each CDR3 protein once. The table has 620,000 or so distinct CDR3 sequences, 16% seen once; the top ten hold around 19%. This clonotype was recorded at least ten times. Germline V gene sequence: CDR1 SGHRS, CDR2 YFSETQ. The CDR3 covers 15 residues. Germline trimming cut 4 bases from V and 8 bases from J; bases unmatched to any gene: 10. The same specimen was also included in a second study, on T cells in Graves' hyperthyroidism and ophthalmopathy.

The receptor was isolated from a young woman with Graves disease. This specimen consisted of peripheral blood mononuclear cells (PBMCs), obtained at new diagnosis, from a patient treated with antithyroid drugs. V is TRBV5-1 and J is TRBJ2-1; 9 positions match TRBD1. The CDR3 spells CASSRTGVRRDEQFF. The CDR3 coding sequence is TGCGCCAGCAGCCGGACAGGGGTGCGGAGGGATGAGCAGTTCTTC. The full variable domain, completed using reference TRBV5-1 and TRBJ2-1, is KAGVTQTPRYLIKTRGQQVTLSCSPISGHRSVSWYQQTPGQGLQFLFEYFSETQRNKGNFPGRFSGRQFSNSRSEMNVSTLELGDSALYLCASSRTGVRRDEQFFGPGTRLTVL.